This T cell receptor (beta chain) was recorded in a study of blood T cell repertoires in COVID-19. Looking at the study overall: Samples taken during acute and convalescent COVID-19 were collected in the United States, Italy and Spain.

The CDR3 has 11 amino acids. CDR1 is LNHDA, CDR2 SQIVND, per germline (reference sequence). The V end lost 6 bases, the J end lost 6 bases, and 8 bases lay between the germline ends. Authors' data handling: Nucleated cell number was recorded as an estimate derived from reference gene primer amplification. Profiled with immunoSEQ multiplex PCR; TCRdb holds only in-frame clones, not every one. That table gives V, J and clone size, and the DNA gave D and trimming. The sample holds 43,000 or so clones; about 89% are singletons and the top ten take 15% to 20%. The V gene is TRBV19, the J gene TRBJ1-2; D is uncertain. This TCR came from a man in his sixties with active or convalescent COVID-19. Sample: peripheral blood. The DNA of the CDR3 is TGTGCCAGTAGCGCCGGTGATGGCTACACCTTC. This translates into CASSAGDGYTF.